This T cell receptor (beta chain) was recovered during a study of Graves' ophthalmopathy and Graves' hyperthyroidism. CDR1 and CDR2 from the germline V gene are SEHNR and FQNEAQ (reference sequence). V dropped 5 bases and J dropped 1 base, with 14 bases sitting between them. The CDR3 runs to 15 residues. This clonotype was found once. Its antigen is currently unknown. Study results and caveats: In blood appeared most of the expanded thyroid clonotypes whose frequency exceeded 0.001.

Certain patients were not enrolled. These were patients with other autoimmune diseases, uncontrolled infections, pregnancy or lactation. Diagnosis was based on clinical symptoms, serum thyroxine, TRAb, thyroid ultrasound and orbital computed tomography. Researchers took RNA transcripts and amplified TCR beta CDR3 regions from them. In the first round, RT-PCR was carried out with HTBI primers, and a multiplex PCR formed the second round. TCRdb re-called the multiplex PCR reads with MiXCR, one entry per CDR3 protein. The sample holds around 670,000 distinct CDR3 sequences; roughly two fifths are singletons and the top ten take 35% to 55%.

The sequence derives from an adult man with Graves' ophthalmopathy. The specimen was peripheral blood. The rearrangement joins TRBV7-9 to TRBJ1-2; D remains unclear. CDR3 DNA sequence: TGTGCCAGCAGCCCGCTCGGTGCGGGTAACTATGGCTACACCTTC. Its translation: CASSPLGAGNYGYTF.